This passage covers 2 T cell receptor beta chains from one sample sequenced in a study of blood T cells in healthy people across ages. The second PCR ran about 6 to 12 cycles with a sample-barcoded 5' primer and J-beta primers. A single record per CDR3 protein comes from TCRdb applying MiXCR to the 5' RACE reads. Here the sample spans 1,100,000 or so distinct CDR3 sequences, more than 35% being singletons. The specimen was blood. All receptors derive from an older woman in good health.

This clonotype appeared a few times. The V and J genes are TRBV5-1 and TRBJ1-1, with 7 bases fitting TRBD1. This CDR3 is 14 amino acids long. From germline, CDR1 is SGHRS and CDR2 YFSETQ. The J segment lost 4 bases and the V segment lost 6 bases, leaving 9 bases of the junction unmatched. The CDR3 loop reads CASTRQGSSTEAFF. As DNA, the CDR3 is TGCGCCAGCACCCGACAGGGCTCAAGCACTGAAGCTTTCTTT.

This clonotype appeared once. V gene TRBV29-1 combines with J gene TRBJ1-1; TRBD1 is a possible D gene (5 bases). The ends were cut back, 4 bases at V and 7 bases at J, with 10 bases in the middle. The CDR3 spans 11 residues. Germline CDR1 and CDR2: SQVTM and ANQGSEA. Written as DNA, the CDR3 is TGCAGCGTTGTGTGGGGCTTTGAAGCTTTCTTT. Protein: CSVVWGFEAFF.